These T cell receptor beta chains were read from a single sample in a study of T cell responses to AZD1222 COVID-19 vaccine. Sequenced by immunoSEQ multiplex PCR; TCRdb stores in-frame clones only, minus some. The sample lists about 56,000 clones, around nine tenths occurring once. Sequenced material: peripheral blood, taken on day 0 of AZD1222 vaccination. The receptors originated from an adult in good health. Both conserved end residues are part of each CDR3. Each record gives: V gene, D gene, clone size, J gene, CDR3 protein, CDR3 DNA. A D gene is named only where the DNA matches it firmly. Clone size is given for some rows only: seen once, a few or many times, or a class if the clone is expanded.

>TRBV6-6|TRBD1|.|TRBJ2-1
CASHNTGTGDNEQFF
TGTGCCAGCCATAATACCGGGACAGGGGACAATGAGCAGTTCTTC
>TRBV7-7|TRBD2|.|TRBJ2-1
CASSSSPGGYNEQFF
TGTGCCAGCAGCTCATCTCCGGGAGGCTACAATGAGCAGTTCTTC
>TRBV27|TRBD2|.|TRBJ2-1
CASSLRGAGGSYNEQFF
TGTGCCAGCAGTTTAAGGGGAGCGGGAGGGTCCTACAATGAGCAGTTCTTC
>TRBV29-1|.|.|TRBJ1-2
CSVDSQGNYGYTF
TGCAGCGTTGATAGCCAGGGGAACTATGGCTACACCTTC
>TRBV12-3/TRBV12-4|.|.|TRBJ1-1
CASSFNTNTEAFF
TGTGCCAGCAGTTTCAACACCAACACTGAAGCTTTCTTT
>TRBV7-2|.|.|TRBJ1-2
CASSNQLNYGYTF
TGTGCCAGCAGCAACCAGTTAAACTATGGCTACACCTTC
>TRBV5-5|.|once|TRBJ2-2
CASGRGQNTGELFF
TGTGCCAGCGGCCGTGGTCAGAACACCGGGGAGCTGTTTTTT
>TRBV12-3/TRBV12-4|.|.|TRBJ2-2
CASRAQGELFF
TGTGCCAGCAGAGCACAGGGGGAGCTGTTTTTT
>TRBV7-2|.|once|TRBJ1-2
CASSLDSSGGYTF
TGTGCCAGCAGCTTAGACTCGAGCGGGGGCTACACCTTC
>TRBV30|.|once|TRBJ1-1
CAWRKEFNTEAFF
TGTGCCTGGAGGAAGGAATTTAACACTGAAGCTTTCTTT
>TRBV10-3|.|.|TRBJ2-5
CAISRAREGQETQYF
TGTGCCATCTCAAGAGCCAGGGAAGGACAAGAGACCCAGTACTTC
>TRBV6-5|.|medium-sized|TRBJ1-1
CASSYSQGATEAFF
TGTGCCAGCAGTTACTCACAGGGAGCCACTGAAGCTTTCTTT
>TRBV3-1/TRBV3-2|.|once|TRBJ1-4
CASSQGYEKLFF
TGTGCCAGCAGCCAAGGCTATGAAAAACTGTTTTTT
>TRBV25-1|.|.|TRBJ1-2
CASSGLAGGYNYGYTF
TGTGCCAGCAGTGGCCTGGCGGGGGGATACAACTATGGCTACACCTTC
>TRBV10-2|TRBD2|.|TRBJ2-2
CASSERLAGHTGELFF
TGCGCCAGCAGTGAAAGGCTAGCGGGACACACCGGGGAGCTGTTTTTT
>TRBV7-9|.|.|TRBJ1-4
CASSREAGEKLFF
TGTGCCAGCAGCCGAGAGGCAGGGGAAAAACTGTTTTTT
>TRBV2|TRBD1|.|TRBJ1-2
CASSPDRNYGYTF
TGTGCCAGCAGTCCGGACAGGAACTATGGCTACACCTTC
>TRBV24-1|.|.|TRBJ1-5
CATSSLGESGQPQHF
TGTGCCACCAGTAGTTTGGGCGAGTCCGGCCAGCCCCAGCATTTT
>TRBV10-3|TRBD1|.|TRBJ1-1
CAISEGQGKAFF
TGTGCCATCAGTGAGGGACAGGGAAAAGCTTTCTTT
>TRBV24-1|.|.|TRBJ2-2
CATSRERIGELFF
TGTGCCACCAGTCGGGAGCGGATCGGGGAGCTGTTTTTT
>TRBV4-2|TRBD1|.|TRBJ1-4
CASNLNDRERDEKLFF
TGTGCCAGCAACCTGAATGACAGGGAACGCGATGAAAAACTGTTTTTT
>TRBV11-2|.|once|TRBJ1-1
CATPKGRLGGRNTEAFF
TGTGCCACCCCCAAGGGCCGTTTAGGGGGAAGGAACACTGAAGCTTTCTTT
>TRBV5-8|.|.|TRBJ1-5
CASTSDRGLGPQHF
TGTGCCAGCACCTCAGATCGGGGGCTCGGGCCCCAGCATTTT
>TRBV11-3|TRBD1|few|TRBJ2-7
CASSLGLRTGVYEQYF
TGTGCCAGCAGCCTGGGCCTCCGGACAGGGGTCTACGAGCAGTACTTC
>TRBV19|.|.|TRBJ1-1
CASSSPGPYTEAFF
TGTGCCAGTAGTAGCCCCGGACCTTACACTGAAGCTTTCTTT
>TRBV5-4|.|.|TRBJ1-2
CASSLGRSNYGYTF
TGTGCCAGCAGCTTGGGACGGTCTAACTATGGCTACACCTTC
>TRBV29-1|TRBD2|.|TRBJ2-1
CSGHSGRTPNEQFF
TGCAGCGGGCATAGCGGGAGGACCCCTAATGAGCAGTTCTTC
>TRBV6-4|.|.|TRBJ2-3
CASSDTWRATTDTQYF
TGTGCCAGCAGTGACACGTGGAGGGCCACAACAGATACGCAGTATTTT
>TRBV30|.|.|TRBJ2-7
CAWGVGPLGYEQYF
TGTGCCTGGGGTGTCGGACCGCTGGGCTACGAGCAGTACTTC
>TRBV9|.|.|TRBJ2-1
CASSVSRGEQFF
TGTGCCAGCAGCGTAAGTCGCGGGGAGCAGTTCTTC
>TRBV13|TRBD2|.|TRBJ2-3
CASSPVREVTDTQYF
TGTGCCAGCAGCCCCGTGCGGGAGGTCACAGATACGCAGTATTTT
>TRBV18|TRBD2|.|TRBJ2-3
CASSPSGRDTDTQYF
TGTGCCAGCTCACCTAGCGGGAGGGACACAGATACGCAGTATTTT
>TRBV29-1|.|.|TRBJ1-2
CSAWATSGYTF
TGCAGCGCTTGGGCCACCTCGGGCTACACCTTC
>TRBV20-1|TRBD1|.|TRBJ1-1
CSASSGQGSPMAFF
TGCAGTGCTAGTTCGGGACAGGGGAGCCCGATGGCTTTCTTT
>TRBV19|TRBD2|.|TRBJ2-1
CASSITPRSSGRVNEQFF
TGTGCCAGTAGTATAACCCCGAGGTCTAGCGGGAGGGTAAATGAGCAGTTCTTC
>TRBV19|.|.|TRBJ2-1
CASNRGRESSEQFF
TGTGCCAGTAACCGGGGGCGGGAGTCGAGTGAGCAGTTCTTC
>TRBV6-1|.|.|TRBJ2-5
CASSDRLGITGKETQYF
TGTGCCAGCAGTGATAGGTTAGGGATTACGGGTAAAGAGACCCAGTACTTC